Following are 10 T cell receptor beta chains from one sample sequenced in a study of T-cell memory formation after mild COVID-19. TCRdb analysed the 5' RACE reads with MiXCR anew, one entry per CDR3 protein. The table has about 350,000 distinct CDR3 sequences, about 13% seen once. Sample: PBMCs or a T cell subset sorted from them (not recorded which). The receptors shown here come from a young man who had mild COVID-19 (a few samples of this study predate the infection). Cell type and time point are not known.

This clonotype turned up a few times. The chain couples TRBV7-2 to TRBJ2-7, with TRBD1 matching over 7 bases. J lost 2 bases, V lost 4 bases, and 2 bases had no gene match. The germline gives CDR1 SGHTA, CDR2 FQGNSA. The CDR3 has 13 residues. The CDR3 reads CASSYGQAYEQYF. In DNA, the CDR3 is TGTGCCAGCAGCTACGGACAGGCCTACGAGCAGTACTTC.

This rearrangement joins TRBV20-1 to TRBJ2-2; 8 bases agree with TRBD1. Trimming took 5 bases from V and 6 from J; bases not matched to a gene: 5. This CDR3 spans 13 amino acids. Germline CDR1 reads DFQATT; CDR2 reads SNEGSKA (reference sequence). The CDR3, as DNA: TGCAGTGCTGGAGGACAGGGTGCCGGGGAGCTGTTTTTT. Translated, it gives CSAGGQGAGELFF.

V gene TRBV9 combines with J gene TRBJ2-2; 7 bases line up with TRBD1. CDR1 and CDR2 (germline): SGDLS, YYNGEE. CDR3 length equals 15 residues. The ends lost 3 bases at V and 8 bases at J; junction bases unmatched: 10. For the CDR3, the DNA is TGTGCCAGCAGCGCCGACAGGGTGATCACAGGGGAGCTGTTTTTT. This codes for CASSADRVITGELFF.

The sample holds a few counts of this clonotype. The rearrangement uses TRBV7-2 and TRBJ1-5; no clear D gene. The CDR3 loop spans 12 amino acids. CDR1 and CDR2 (germline): SGHTA, FQGNSA. V lost 4 bases to trimming and J lost 6 bases, with 7 bases between them. CDR3 nucleotides: TGTGCCAGCAGCTCTTACCTTCAGCCCCAGCATTTT. Its protein product is CASSSYLQPQHF.

The V call is TRBV20-1, the J call TRBJ1-3, with D unresolved. V was shortened by 6 bases and J by 4 bases, with 16 bases between the two germline ends. Germline V gene lookup returns CDR1 DFQATT and CDR2 SNEGSKA (reference sequence). The CDR3 extends over 14 amino acids. The CDR3 DNA is TGCAGTGCCATCCAACACCCGTCAGGAAACACCATATATTTT. It translates to CSAIQHPSGNTIYF.

This clonotype was seen only a few times. The V and J genes are TRBV3-1 and TRBJ2-7; D is unclear. This CDR3 is 14 amino acids long. Per the germline V gene, CDR1 is LGHDT and CDR2 is YNNKEL (reference sequence). Trimming took 1 base from V and 4 from J, leaving 11 bases between them. In DNA form, the CDR3 reads TGTGCCAGCAGCCAAGGGGGTCACCCATACGAGCAGTACGTC. It codes for CASSQGGHPYEQYV.

This chain joins TRBV20-1 and TRBJ1-6; 7 bases fit TRBD1. The germline V gene encodes CDR1 DFQATT and CDR2 SNEGSKA (reference sequence). The CDR3 extends over 14 amino acids. With 5 bases clipped from V and 10 bases from J, the junction kept 11 bases outside the gene matches. CDR3 protein: CSAADRQGLSPLHF. In nucleotides, the CDR3 is TGCAGTGCTGCTGACAGACAGGGCTTGTCACCCCTCCACTTT.

The J gene is TRBJ1-3, the V gene TRBV12-3 or TRBV12-4; D uncertain. The CDR3 contains 14 residues. V was trimmed by 2 bases and J by 8 bases, leaving 13 bases between them. This chain's CDR3 is CASSLSGIEDTIYF. The CDR3 DNA reads as TGTGCCAGCAGTTTATCGGGGATCGAGGACACCATATATTTT.

J is TRBJ2-7 and V is TRBV6-6; 8 bases agree with TRBD1. The CDR3 sequence is 15 residues long. The V segment lost 8 bases and the J segment 1 base; nucleotides outside the gene matches: 10. Germline loops: CDR1 MNHNY, CDR2 SVGAGI (reference sequence). The CDR3 region has the DNA TGTGCCAGCGCGATCAGGGGGCTTGGTTCCTACGAGCAGTACGTC. It is translated as CASAIRGLGSYEQYV.

This clonotype was counted between two and nine times. V is TRBV9 and J is TRBJ1-2, with 9 bases identical to TRBD1. The ends lost 0 bases at V and 3 bases at J; junction bases unmatched: 0. The germline V gene has CDR1 SGDLS and CDR2 YYNGEE. The CDR3 has 14 residues. The chain's CDR3 is CASSVGTGDYGYTF. CDR3 nucleotide sequence: TGTGCCAGCAGCGTAGGGACAGGGGACTATGGCTACACCTTC.